This TCR beta chain was recovered during a study of blood T cell repertoires in COVID-19. Across the whole study: The origin of the acute and convalescent COVID-19 samples was the United States, Italy and Spain. PBMCs, B-cell-depleted T cells, or T cells were the source of the cDNA or gDNA that made up the material.

Authors' processing steps: Nucleated cell number was recorded as an estimate derived from reference gene primer amplification. The method was immunoSEQ multiplex PCR; TCRdb's version includes in-frame clones alone and lacks a portion of them. Clone size and the V and J calls come from that table; the DNA yielded D and trimming. This sample has approximately 96,000 clones, with more than 90% found just once. Per germline, CDR1 WNHNN and CDR2 SYGVQD (reference sequence). The CDR3 loop spans 16 amino acids. V was pared by 6 bases and J by 5 bases, with 9 bases of the junction left unmatched. The sequencing sample was made of peripheral blood. This sequence joins TRBV10-1 and TRBJ2-5, with 13 bases aligning to TRBD2. The clonotype comes from a human donor with active COVID-19. The donor label of this sample is uncertain. CDR3 loop: CASRATSGRNDETQYF. The CDR3 nucleotides read TGCGCCAGCAGGGCGACTAGCGGGAGGAATGATGAGACCCAGTACTTC.